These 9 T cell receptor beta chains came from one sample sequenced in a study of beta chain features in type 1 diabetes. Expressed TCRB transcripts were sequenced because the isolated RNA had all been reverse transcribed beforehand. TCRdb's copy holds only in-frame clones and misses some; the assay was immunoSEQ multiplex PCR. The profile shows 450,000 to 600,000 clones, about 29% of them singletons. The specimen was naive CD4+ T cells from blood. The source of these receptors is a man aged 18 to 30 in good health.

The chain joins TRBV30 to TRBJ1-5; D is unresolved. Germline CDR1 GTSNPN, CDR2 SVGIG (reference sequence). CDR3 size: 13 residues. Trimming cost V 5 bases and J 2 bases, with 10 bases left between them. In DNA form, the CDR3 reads TGTGCCTGGGCCTTATTGGGCAATCAGCCCCAGCATTTT. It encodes CAWALLGNQPQHF.

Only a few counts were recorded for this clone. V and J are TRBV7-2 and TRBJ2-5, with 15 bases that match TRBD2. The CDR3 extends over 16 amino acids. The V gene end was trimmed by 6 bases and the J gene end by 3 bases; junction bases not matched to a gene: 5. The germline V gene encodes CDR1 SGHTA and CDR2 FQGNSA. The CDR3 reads CASSRGLAGGEETQYF. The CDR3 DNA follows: TGTGCCAGCAGTCGTGGACTAGCGGGAGGGGAAGAGACCCAGTACTTC.

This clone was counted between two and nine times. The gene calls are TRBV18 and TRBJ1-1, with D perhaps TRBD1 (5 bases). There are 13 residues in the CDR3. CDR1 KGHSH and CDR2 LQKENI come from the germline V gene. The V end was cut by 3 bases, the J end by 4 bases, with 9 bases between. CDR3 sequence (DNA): TGTGCCAGCTCACCCCGGGACGGCACTGAAGCTTTCTTT. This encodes CASSPRDGTEAFF.

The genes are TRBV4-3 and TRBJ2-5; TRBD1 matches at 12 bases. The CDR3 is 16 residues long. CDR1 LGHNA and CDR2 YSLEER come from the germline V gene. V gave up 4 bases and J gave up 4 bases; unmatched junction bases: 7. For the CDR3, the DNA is TGCGCCAGCAGCCCTCGCCGGGACAGGGGGCCAGAGACCCAGTACTTC. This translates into CASSPRRDRGPETQYF.

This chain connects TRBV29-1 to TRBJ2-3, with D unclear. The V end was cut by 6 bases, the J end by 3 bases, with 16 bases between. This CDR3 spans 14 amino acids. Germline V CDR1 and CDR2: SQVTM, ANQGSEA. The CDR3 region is CSVRISISTDTQYF. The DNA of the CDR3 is TGCAGCGTGAGGATTAGCATAAGTACAGATACGCAGTATTTT.

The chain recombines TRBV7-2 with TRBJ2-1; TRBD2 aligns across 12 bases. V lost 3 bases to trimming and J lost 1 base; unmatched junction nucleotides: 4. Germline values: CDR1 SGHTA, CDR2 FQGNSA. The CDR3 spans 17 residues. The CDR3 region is CASSFTTSGSSYNEQFF. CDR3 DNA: TGTGCCAGCAGCTTTACGACTAGCGGGAGTTCCTACAATGAGCAGTTCTTC.

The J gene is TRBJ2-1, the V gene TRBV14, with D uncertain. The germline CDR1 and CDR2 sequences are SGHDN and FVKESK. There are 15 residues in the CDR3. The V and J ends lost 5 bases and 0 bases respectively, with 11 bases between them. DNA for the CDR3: TGTGCCAGCAGCACTCGGGCTTTCTCCTACAATGAGCAGTTCTTC. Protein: CASSTRAFSYNEQFF.

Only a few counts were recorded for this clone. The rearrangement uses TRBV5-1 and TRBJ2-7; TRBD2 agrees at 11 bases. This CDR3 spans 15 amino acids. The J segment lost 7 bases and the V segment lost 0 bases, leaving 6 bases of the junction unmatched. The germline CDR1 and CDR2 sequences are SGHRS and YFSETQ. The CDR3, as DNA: TGCGCCAGCAGCTTGGAACTAGCGGGAGTCGGTGAGCAGTACTTC. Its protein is CASSLELAGVGEQYF.

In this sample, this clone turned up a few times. The CDR3 bases are TGTGCCAGCAGCCCCGACCGCAAAAACATTCAGTACTTC. Protein product: CASSPDRKNIQYF. V is TRBV11-2 and J is TRBJ2-4, with no clear D. V dropped 5 bases and J dropped 3 bases, with 8 bases sitting between them. The CDR3 has 13 amino acids. Germline V gene lookup returns CDR1 SGHAT and CDR2 FQNNGV.